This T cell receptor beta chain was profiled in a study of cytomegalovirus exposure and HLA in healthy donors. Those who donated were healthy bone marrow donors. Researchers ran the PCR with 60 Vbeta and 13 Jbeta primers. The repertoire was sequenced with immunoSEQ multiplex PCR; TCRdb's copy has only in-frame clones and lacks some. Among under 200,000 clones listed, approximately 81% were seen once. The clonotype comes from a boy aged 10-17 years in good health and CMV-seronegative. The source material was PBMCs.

The CDR3, as DNA: TGTGCCAGCAGTCCCCGGGGGGGGAGCGGCTACACCTTC. It codes for CASSPRGGSGYTF. The chain has TRBV6-5 and TRBJ1-2, with D perhaps matching TRBD1 (5 bases). Germline loops: CDR1 MNHEY, CDR2 SVGAGI. This CDR3 region has 13 residues. V dropped 5 bases and J dropped 8 bases, with 15 bases sitting between them.